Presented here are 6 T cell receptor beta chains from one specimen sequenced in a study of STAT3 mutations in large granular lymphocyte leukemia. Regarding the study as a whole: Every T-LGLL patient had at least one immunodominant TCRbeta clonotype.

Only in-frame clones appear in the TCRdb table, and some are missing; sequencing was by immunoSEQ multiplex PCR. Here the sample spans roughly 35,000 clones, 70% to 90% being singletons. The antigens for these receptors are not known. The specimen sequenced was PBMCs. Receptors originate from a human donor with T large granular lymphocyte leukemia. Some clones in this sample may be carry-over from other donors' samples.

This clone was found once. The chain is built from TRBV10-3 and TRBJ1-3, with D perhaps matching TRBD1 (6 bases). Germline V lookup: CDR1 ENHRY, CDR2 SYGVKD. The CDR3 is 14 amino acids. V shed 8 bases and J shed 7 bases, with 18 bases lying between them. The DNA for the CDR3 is TGTGCCATCTCGAGGTCGCAGGGGTGGAACACCATATATTTT. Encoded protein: CAISRSQGWNTIYF.

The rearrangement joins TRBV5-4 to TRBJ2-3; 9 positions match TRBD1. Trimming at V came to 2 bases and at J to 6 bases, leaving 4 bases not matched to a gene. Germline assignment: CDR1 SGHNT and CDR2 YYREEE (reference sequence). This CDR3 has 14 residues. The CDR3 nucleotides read TGTGCCAGCAGCTTACAGGGGGCAACGGATACGCAGTATTTT. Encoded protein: CASSLQGATDTQYF.

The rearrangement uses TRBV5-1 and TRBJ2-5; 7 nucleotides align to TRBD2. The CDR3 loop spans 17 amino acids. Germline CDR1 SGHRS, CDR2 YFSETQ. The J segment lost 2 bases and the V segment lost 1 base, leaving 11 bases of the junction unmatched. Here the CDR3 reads CASSLPNASGLQETQYF. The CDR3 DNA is TGCGCCAGCAGCTTGCCCAATGCTAGCGGCCTTCAAGAGACCCAGTACTTC.

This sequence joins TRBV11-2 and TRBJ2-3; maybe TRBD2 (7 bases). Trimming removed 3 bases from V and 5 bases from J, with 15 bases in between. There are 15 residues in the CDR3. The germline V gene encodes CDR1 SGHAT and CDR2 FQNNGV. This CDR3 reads CASSLGGAIGDTQYF. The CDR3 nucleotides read TGTGCCAGCAGCTTGGGGGGGGCTATTGGAGATACGCAGTATTTT.

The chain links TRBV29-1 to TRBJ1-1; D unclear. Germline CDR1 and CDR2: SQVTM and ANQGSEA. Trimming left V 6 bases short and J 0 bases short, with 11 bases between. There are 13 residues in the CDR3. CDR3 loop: CSVKQSMNTEAFF. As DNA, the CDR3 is TGCAGCGTCAAACAGTCCATGAACACTGAAGCTTTCTTT.

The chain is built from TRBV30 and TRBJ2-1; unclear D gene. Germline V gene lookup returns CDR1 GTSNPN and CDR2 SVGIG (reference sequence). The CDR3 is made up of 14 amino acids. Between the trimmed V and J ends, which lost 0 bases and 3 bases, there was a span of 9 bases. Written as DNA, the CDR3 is TGTGCCTGGAGTGTAGGTAGCAGCTACAATGAGCAGTTCTTC. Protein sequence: CAWSVGSSYNEQFF. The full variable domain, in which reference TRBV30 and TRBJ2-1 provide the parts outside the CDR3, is SQTIHQWPATLVQPVGSPLSLECTVEGTSNPNLYWYRQAAGRGLQLLFYSVGIGQISSEVPQNLSASRPQDRQFILSSKKLLLSDSGFYLCAWSVGSSYNEQFFGPGTRLTVL.